This TCR beta chain was obtained from a study of blood T cell repertoires in COVID-19 (dated by TCRdb to between 2020 and 2021). General notes on the study: Samples covering the acute and convalescent phases of COVID-19 were provided by collaborators in the United States, Italy and Spain. The material from the prospective study consisted of cDNA or gDNA derived from T cells, B-cell-depleted T cells, or PBMCs. Subjects who had been exposed to COVID-19, were actively infected with it, or had recovered from it provided the deeply sampled blood TCRbeta repertoires that made up the dataset. The repertoires were released in a freely available public database meant as a resource for research on the immune response to SARS-CoV-2. The samples were drawn from the first 160 participants of the ongoing ImmuneRACE study and from about 1,200 subjects provided by 6 global collaborators. Nearly every sample came with metadata listing a de-identified subject ID, COVID-19 status, age in years and sex. Where available, HLA class I and class II types were obtained from metadata supplied by the sample provider rather than from assay-based typing. The study at large found these results: The amount of clinical and demographic metadata varied by source and participant and was provided uncurated.

With regard to this clone: What antigen it recognizes has not been identified. Nothing much larger sits one base from this clone, and base qualities are not available.

The immunoSEQ Assay, a bias-controlled multiplex PCR, was used to amplify TCRbeta CDR3 regions from genomic DNA. In the authors' own workflow: The number of nucleated cells in each sample was estimated from the amplification of reference gene primers within the assay. To quantify the absolute abundance of each unique TCRbeta CDR3 rearrangement, sequence reads were collapsed and filtered. For each sample, productive Simpson clonality was calculated as the square root of Simpson's diversity index over productive rearrangements. Not all clones reach the TCRdb copy of this immuneACCESS table, which keeps in-frame sequences only. Checked studies attribute under half of the gap to unresolved V genes and leave the rest unexplained. V and J calls and clone size are as listed in that table; D and trimming were resolved from the DNA. For this sample there are almost 85,000 clones; around 88% appear just once. The biggest ten clones account for about 42% of the sample.

Whole blood was collected in K2EDTA tubes by collaborating institutions according to the institutions' own protocols. For TCRbeta analysis, collaborators shipped samples in one of three forms: frozen whole blood, isolated PBMCs, or DNA extracted from either of those sample types. Via the germline V gene, CDR1 is MDHEN and CDR2 SYDVKM. The junction shows trimming of 6 bases on V and 4 bases on J, plus 7 bases between the germline ends. Counted from cysteine to phenylalanine, this CDR3 has 12 amino acids. CDR3 DNA only is kept here, 36 bases in frame from base 1. The rearrangement joined TRBV28 to TRBJ1-5, with the D gene call left open. The clonotype was recovered from a man aged 80 or over with active or convalescent COVID-19. The sequenced sample consisted of peripheral blood. Here the CDR3 is given as CASRSGNQPQHF. DNA sequence: TGTGCCAGCAGATCAGGTAATCAGCCCCAGCATTTT.